This TCR beta chain was obtained from a study of shared clonotypes between healthy human individuals. The study, taken as a whole, reports: Clonotypes not shared had lower generation probabilities than those common to all four donors. Among the subsets, naive ones generally showed larger estimated richness than memory ones.

The healthy adult donors were HIV-negative and reported no recent acute infections or vaccinations. On this clone: Its antigen remains unidentified.

The CDR3 length is 16 residues. Germline assignment: CDR1 SGDLS and CDR2 YYNGEE. The junction had 8 bases not matched to a gene; V was cut back by 5 bases and J by 1 base. In the study's own analysis: There were no quality scores in the junction-only immunoSEQ sequences, so filtering differed. The data were produced by immunoSEQ multiplex PCR, yet TCRdb's version contains in-frame clones alone and is incomplete. V and J calls plus clone size are reproduced from that table; the DNA served to infer D and trimming. Of 2 million to 2.5 million clones in the sample, approximately 95% are singletons; the top ten hold 0.39%.

The chain employs TRBV9 and TRBJ2-5; 10 bases map to TRBD2. The receptor's source is a man between 18 and 35 years old in good health. Some clones in this sample may be carry-over from other donors' samples. Sequencing was done on a sample of naive CD4+ T cells from PBMCs. Subset: CD45RA+ positively selected. This CDR3 is CASSANSGRPQETQYF. DNA of the CDR3: TGTGCCAGCAGTGCAAATAGCGGGAGGCCCCAAGAGACCCAGTACTTC.